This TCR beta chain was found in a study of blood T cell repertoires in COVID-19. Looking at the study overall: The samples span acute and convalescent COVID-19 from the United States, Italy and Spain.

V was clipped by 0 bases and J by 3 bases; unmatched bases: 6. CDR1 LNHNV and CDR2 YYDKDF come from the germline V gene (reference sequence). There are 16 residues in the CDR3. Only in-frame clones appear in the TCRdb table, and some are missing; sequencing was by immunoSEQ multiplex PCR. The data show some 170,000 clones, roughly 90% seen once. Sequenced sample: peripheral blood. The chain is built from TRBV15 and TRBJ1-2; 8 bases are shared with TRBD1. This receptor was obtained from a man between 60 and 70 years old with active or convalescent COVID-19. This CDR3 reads CATSRDLKTGDYGYTF. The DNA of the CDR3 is TGTGCCACCAGCAGAGACCTCAAGACAGGGGACTATGGCTACACCTTC. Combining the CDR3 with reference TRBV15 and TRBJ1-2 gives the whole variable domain DAMVIQNPRYQVTQFGKPVTLSCSQTLNHNVMYWYQQKSSQAPKLLFHYYDKDFNNEADTPDNFQSRRPNTSFCFLDIRSPGLGDTAMYLCATSRDLKTGDYGYTFGSGTRLTVV.